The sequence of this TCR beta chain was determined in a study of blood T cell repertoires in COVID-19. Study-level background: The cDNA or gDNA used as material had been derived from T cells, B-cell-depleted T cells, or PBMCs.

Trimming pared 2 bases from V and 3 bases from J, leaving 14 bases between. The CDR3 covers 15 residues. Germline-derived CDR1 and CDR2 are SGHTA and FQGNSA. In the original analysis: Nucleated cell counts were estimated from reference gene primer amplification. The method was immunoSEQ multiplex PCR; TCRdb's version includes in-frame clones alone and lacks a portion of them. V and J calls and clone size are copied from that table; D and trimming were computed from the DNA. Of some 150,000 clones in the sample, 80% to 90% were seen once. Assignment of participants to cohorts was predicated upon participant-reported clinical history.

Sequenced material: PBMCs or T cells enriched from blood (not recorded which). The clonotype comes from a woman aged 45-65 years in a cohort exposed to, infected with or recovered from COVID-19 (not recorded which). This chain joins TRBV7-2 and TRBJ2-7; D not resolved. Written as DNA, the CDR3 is TGTGCCAGCAGCTTAAGGTCAGTGAGGAGCTACGAGCAGTACTTC. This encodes CASSLRSVRSYEQYF.